The text below deals with one T cell receptor (beta chain). Its antigen is unidentified. The sample originates from a study of T cells in localized non-small cell lung cancer. Study-wide results and caveats: There were a median roughly 60 of the top 100 tumor clones appearing in adjacent lung. Uninvolved adjacent lung showed higher T cell clonality than tumor. Longer overall survival accompanied higher blood T cell density. Since sequencing was restricted to only one region of the tumor, intratumor heterogeneity remains a possibility.

This CDR3 comprises 15 residues. The V gene's germline CDR1 is SGHRS and CDR2 YFSETQ. The data were produced by immunoSEQ multiplex PCR, yet TCRdb's version contains in-frame clones alone and is incomplete. This table has under 55,000 clones, roughly 90% appearing once. Sequences were derived from PBMCs, sampled before any cancer treatment. The V call is TRBV5-1, the J call TRBJ2-5, with 9 bases fitting TRBD2. The assigned J gene may be wrong: the sequence end matches TRBJ2-7 better. This clonotype was obtained from a woman aged 40-69 years with stage II lung adenocarcinoma. For the CDR3, the DNA is TGCGCCAGCAGGGGTGAAGCGGGAGGTCCCTACGAGCAGTACTTC. Its protein product is CASRGEAGGPYEQYF.